These 23 T cell receptor beta chains were sequenced from one sample in a study of T-cell memory formation after mild COVID-19. MiXCR was run by TCRdb on the 5' RACE reads, yielding one entry per CDR3 protein. The table records about 540,000 distinct CDR3 sequences, 20% of them present only once. Sequenced sample: PBMCs or a T cell subset sorted from them (not recorded which). The origin of the receptors is an adult woman who had mild COVID-19 (a few samples of this study predate the infection). Cell type and time point are not known.

This clonotype was seen a few times. The chain couples TRBV3-1 to TRBJ2-1; maybe TRBD1 (5 bases). The ends were cut back, 3 bases at V and 6 bases at J, with 15 bases in the middle. The CDR3 extends over 15 amino acids. Germline V CDR1 and CDR2: LGHDT, YNNKEL (reference sequence). The CDR3 loop reads CASSQVAGIANEQFF. CDR3 in DNA: TGTGCCAGCAGCCAGGTGGCAGGGATTGCCAATGAGCAGTTCTTC.

The chain employs TRBV5-5 and TRBJ2-4; D perhaps matches TRBD2 (6 bases). The CDR3 length is 17 residues. Per the germline V gene, CDR1 is SGHKS and CDR2 is YYEKEE (reference sequence). V lost 0 bases and J lost 0, with 13 bases in between. The CDR3 region has the DNA TGTGCCAGCAGCTTGGTTGGGGACTCTTTAGCCAAAAACATTCAGTACTTC. This gives the protein CASSLVGDSLAKNIQYF. Drawing the rest from reference TRBV5-5 and TRBJ2-4, the complete variable domain is DAGVTQSPTHLIKTRGQQVTLRCSPISGHKSVSWYQQVLGQGPQFIFQYYEKEERGRGNFPDRFSARQFPNYSSELNVNALLLGDSALYLCASSLVGDSLAKNIQYFGAGTRLSVL.

The rearrangement joins TRBV20-1 to TRBJ2-3; 10 nucleotides align to TRBD2. V lost 1 base and J lost 1; bases outside the gene matches: 8. The germline V gene encodes CDR1 DFQATT and CDR2 SNEGSKA (reference sequence). The CDR3 loop spans 17 amino acids. CDR3 sequence: CSARAASGRVGTDTQYF. In DNA form, the CDR3 reads TGCAGTGCTAGAGCGGCTAGCGGGAGAGTGGGCACAGATACGCAGTATTTT.

There are many counts of this clonotype. The J gene is TRBJ2-1, the V gene TRBV6-6; tentatively, D is TRBD1 (6 bases). The CDR3 loop spans 13 amino acids. V gave up 8 bases and J gave up 6 bases, with 14 bases separating them. Looked up from germline, CDR1 is MNHNY and CDR2 is SVGAGI (reference sequence). CDR3 in amino acids: CASRAGVSNEQFF. CDR3 in DNA: TGTGCCAGCCGAGCAGGGGTGAGCAATGAGCAGTTCTTC.

The sample holds many counts of this clonotype. The chain uses TRBV12-3 or TRBV12-4 and TRBJ1-1; TRBD1 aligns across 7 bases. The trim removed 7 bases at V and 1 base at J, leaving 9 bases unmatched. The CDR3 is 15 residues long. The CDR3 spells CASKLRTGQNTEAFF. DNA for the CDR3: TGTGCCAGCAAGCTACGGACAGGACAGAACACTGAAGCTTTCTTT.

This clonotype was observed many times. V usage is TRBV30 and J usage is TRBJ2-7; a possible D gene is TRBD1 (6 bases). Germline CDR1 GTSNPN, CDR2 SVGIG (reference sequence). The length of the CDR3 is 14 residues. The germline V and J ends were trimmed by 3 bases and 3 bases, with 15 bases remaining between them. The CDR3 DNA reads TGTGCCTGGAGCGCTCACGGGACACACTACGAGCAGTACTTC. This gives the protein CAWSAHGTHYEQYF.

V is TRBV6-2 or TRBV6-3 and J is TRBJ2-5; no reliable D call. Germline CDR1 is MNHEY and CDR2 is SVGEGT. Trimming removed 8 bases at V and 5 bases at J, with 9 bases between. The CDR3 length is 11 residues. CDR3 loop: CASAVGETQYF. The DNA for the CDR3 is TGTGCCAGCGCGGTGGGGGAGACCCAGTACTTC.

This clonotype was counted between two and nine times. This chain uses TRBV2 with TRBJ2-5; 14 bases are a match to TRBD2. Per germline, CDR1 SNHLY and CDR2 FYNNEI. The ends lost 1 base at V and 8 bases at J; junction bases unmatched: 6. This CDR3 has 16 amino acids. The CDR3 nucleotides read TGTGCCAGCAGTGAAGAGTTGGGACTAGCGGGGGCCACCCAGTACTTC. Translating gives CASSEELGLAGATQYF.

The chain has TRBV12-3 or TRBV12-4 and TRBJ2-7; 8 positions match TRBD1. The length of the CDR3 is 14 residues. The V and J ends lost 5 bases and 9 bases, in that order; junction bases with no gene match: 12. The CDR3 protein is CASSPGQGAVSQYF. The CDR3 nucleotides read TGTGCCAGCAGTCCCGGGCAGGGGGCTGTATCGCAGTACTTC.

The chain couples TRBV5-1 to TRBJ2-7; 9 bases align to TRBD2. The germline CDR1 and CDR2 sequences are SGHRS and YFSETQ. J lost 2 bases, V lost 4 bases, and 7 bases had no gene match. The CDR3 length is 15 residues. The CDR3 nucleotides read TGCGCCAGCAGCCCCACAGCGGGGGGACCCTACGAGCAGTACTTC. It translates to CASSPTAGGPYEQYF.

This chain connects TRBV6-5 to TRBJ2-7; TRBD2 matches at 14 bases. Germline V gives CDR1 MNHEY, CDR2 SVGAGI. The CDR3 spans 17 residues. With 2 bases clipped from V and 1 base from J, the junction kept 4 bases outside the gene matches. CDR3 DNA sequence: TGTGCCAGCAGTTACGTCGGGACTAGCGGGAGATCCTACGAGCAGTACTTC. This encodes CASSYVGTSGRSYEQYF.

The chain combines TRBV5-1 with TRBJ2-7; TRBD1 might be the D (6 bases). Deletions cut 0 bases from V and 2 bases from J, with 12 bases between. Germline CDR1 reads SGHRS; CDR2 reads YFSETQ. The CDR3 contains 15 residues. CDR3 in DNA: TGCGCCAGCAGCTTGGAGGAGTACAGGGCCTACGAGCAGTACTTC. It codes for CASSLEEYRAYEQYF.

This clonotype was detected ten times or more. The chain employs TRBV27 and TRBJ2-3; TRBD1 might be the D (6 bases). V lost 2 bases and J lost 7, with 13 bases in between. Germline CDR1 and CDR2: MNHEY and SMNVEV (reference sequence). This CDR3 is built from 14 residues. The CDR3 here is CASSLGDTKYTQYF. CDR3 coding DNA: TGTGCCAGCAGTTTAGGGGACACCAAATATACGCAGTATTTT.

The chain recombines TRBV12-3 or TRBV12-4 with TRBJ1-3; D is uncertain. The CDR3 runs to 16 residues. Trimming removed 2 bases at V and 0 bases at J, with 11 bases between. The CDR3 spells CASSLRKGYSGNTIYF. CDR3 bases: TGTGCCAGCAGTTTACGAAAAGGCTACTCTGGAAACACCATATATTTT.

This clonotype has at least ten counts. V and J are TRBV12-3 or TRBV12-4 and TRBJ1-1, with TRBD1 identical over 8 bases. The CDR3 spans 16 residues. V shed 6 bases and J 1 base; nucleotides not matched to a gene: 10. Written as DNA, the CDR3 is TGTGCCAGCAGGCGGCAGGGGGCGATGCGGAACACTGAAGCTTTCTTT. Translated: CASRRQGAMRNTEAFF.

This clonotype was picked up a small number of times. The chain joins TRBV11-1 to TRBJ2-7; TRBD1 agrees at 7 bases. The V and J ends lost 4 bases and 6 bases, in that order; junction bases with no gene match: 9. Germline lookup yields CDR1 SGHAT and CDR2 FQDESV (reference sequence). This CDR3 spans 14 amino acids. The CDR3 DNA is TGTGCCAGCAGCTACGACAGGGTCGGAGTCGAGCAGTACTTC. Protein product: CASSYDRVGVEQYF. The complete variable domain, with remaining parts taken from reference TRBV11-1 and TRBJ2-7, reads EAEVAQSPRYKITEKSQAVAFWCDPISGHATLYWYRQILGQGPELLVQFQDESVVDDSQLPKDRFSAERLKGVDSTLKIQPAELGDSAMYLCASSYDRVGVEQYFGPGTRLTVT.

The CDR3 reads CASSLGALTSTDTQYF. CDR3 DNA: TGTGCCAGCAGCTTAGGGGCCCTCACTAGCACAGATACGCAGTATTTT. The V gene is TRBV7-3, the J gene TRBJ2-3; D possibly corresponds to TRBD1 (5 bases). The CDR3 length is 16 residues. V dropped 2 bases and J dropped 0 bases, with 12 bases sitting between them. Germline V gene data show CDR1 as SGHTA and CDR2 as FQGTGA.

This chain uses TRBV10-3 with TRBJ2-1, with 11 positions matching TRBD2. With 8 bases clipped from V and 3 bases from J, the junction kept 9 bases outside the gene matches. The CDR3 runs to 16 residues. Germline V lookup: CDR1 ENHRY, CDR2 SYGVKD. CDR3 loop: CAIGLGGLADYNEQFF. CDR3 in DNA: TGTGCCATCGGGCTTGGGGGACTAGCGGACTACAATGAGCAGTTCTTC.

The chain uses TRBV24-1 and TRBJ2-3, with D unresolved. Trimming removed 0 bases from V and 7 bases from J, with 10 bases in between. Germline assignment: CDR1 KGHDR and CDR2 SFDVKD. The CDR3 spans 14 residues. The CDR3 reads CATSDLQPPHTQYF. DNA for the CDR3: TGTGCCACCAGTGATTTGCAGCCACCTCATACGCAGTATTTT.

This clonotype was seen a handful of times. The chain joins TRBV6-2 or TRBV6-3 to TRBJ2-7; the match to TRBD2 covers 8 bases. Per germline, CDR1 MNHEY and CDR2 SVGEGT. Unmatched junction bases numbered 3, after V lost 6 bases and J lost 2 bases. The CDR3 is 13 amino acids. The CDR3 region is CASRNGGAYEQYF. In DNA form, the CDR3 reads TGTGCCAGCAGGAACGGGGGGGCCTACGAGCAGTACTTC.

This clonotype was found a few times. The gene calls are TRBV19 and TRBJ1-2; unclear D gene. The CDR3 is made up of 13 amino acids. Germline V gene data show CDR1 as LNHDA and CDR2 as SQIVND (reference sequence). The V and J ends lost 8 bases and 5 bases respectively, with 15 bases between them. The CDR3 region has the DNA TGTGCCAGTTCTACAGAGCTTTTTTATGGCTACACCTTC. Amino acids: CASSTELFYGYTF.

V and J are TRBV19 and TRBJ2-2; TRBD2 might be the D (6 bases). From germline, CDR1 is LNHDA and CDR2 SQIVND (reference sequence). CDR3 size: 15 residues. Between the trimmed V and J ends, which lost 9 bases and 0 bases, there was a span of 14 bases. The chain's CDR3 is CASNLGLTNTGELFF. In nucleotides, the CDR3 is TGTGCCAGCAACCTGGGACTGACGAACACCGGGGAGCTGTTTTTT.

This clonotype has more than one count but fewer than ten. CDR3 sequence (DNA): TGTGCCAGCAGCTCGCCGAGAGACAGCCGATACGAGCAGTACTTC. Its protein is CASSSPRDSRYEQYF. The chain employs TRBV7-9 and TRBJ2-7, with D perhaps TRBD1 (5 bases). Germline V gene lookup returns CDR1 SEHNR and CDR2 FQNEAQ (reference sequence). V was cut by 4 bases and J by 4 bases, with 17 bases left in between. The CDR3 runs to 15 residues.